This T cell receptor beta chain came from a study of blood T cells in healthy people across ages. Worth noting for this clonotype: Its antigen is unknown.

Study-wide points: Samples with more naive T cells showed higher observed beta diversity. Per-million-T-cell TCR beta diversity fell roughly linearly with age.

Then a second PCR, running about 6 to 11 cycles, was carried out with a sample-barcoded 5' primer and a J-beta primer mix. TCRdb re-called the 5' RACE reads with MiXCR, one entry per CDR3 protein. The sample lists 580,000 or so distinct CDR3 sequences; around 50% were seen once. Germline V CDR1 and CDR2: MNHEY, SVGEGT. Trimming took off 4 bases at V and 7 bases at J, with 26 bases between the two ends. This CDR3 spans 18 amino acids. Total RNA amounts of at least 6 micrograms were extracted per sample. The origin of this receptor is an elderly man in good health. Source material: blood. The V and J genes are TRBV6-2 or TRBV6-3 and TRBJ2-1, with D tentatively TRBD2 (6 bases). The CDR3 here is CASSLLVPGVGAGNEQFF. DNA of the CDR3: TGTGCCAGCAGTTTATTAGTTCCGGGAGTGGGAGCTGGGAATGAGCAGTTCTTC.